These 7 T cell receptor beta chains were all obtained from the same sample, sequenced in a study of technical replicates of blood from several donors. This table comes from immunoSEQ multiplex PCR, and its TCRdb copy is limited to in-frame clones, with some not included. This table has around 72,000 clones, 91% appearing once. Input material: T cells isolated from PBMCs. The receptors were sampled from a human donor in good health. Some clones in this sample may be carry-over from other donors' samples.

This chain connects TRBV7-8 to TRBJ2-1, with D maybe TRBD2 (6 bases). Germline-derived CDR1 and CDR2 are SGHVS and FQNEAQ. CDR3 length: 14 amino acids. Trimming took off 6 bases at V and 7 bases at J, with 16 bases between the two ends. The CDR3 nucleotides read TGTGCCAGCAGACTCGGGACTCACGAAAATGAGCAGTTCTTC. This translates into CASRLGTHENEQFF.

The chain combines TRBV10-2 with TRBJ1-4; D unclear. This CDR3 has 13 residues. Germline CDR1 WSHSY, CDR2 SAAADI. With 4 bases removed from V and 5 bases from J, the gap between germline ends came to 8 bases. Here the CDR3 DNA reads TGCGCCAGCAGTGCCGTCCTAAATGAAAAACTGTTTTTT. Amino acids: CASSAVLNEKLFF.

The V call is TRBV4-1, the J call TRBJ2-2; TRBD1 might be the D (5 bases). V was pared by 0 bases and J by 4 bases, with 9 bases between. This CDR3 is built from 15 residues. Per the germline V gene, CDR1 is MGHRA and CDR2 is YSYEKL. The CDR3 is CASSQDDRRTGELFF. The CDR3, as DNA: TGCGCCAGCAGCCAAGATGACAGACGCACCGGGGAGCTGTTTTTT.

The chain carries TRBV4-1 and TRBJ2-3; TRBD1 might be the D (5 bases). Per the germline V gene, CDR1 is MGHRA and CDR2 is YSYEKL. This CDR3 spans 13 amino acids. V was trimmed by 5 bases and J by 6 bases, leaving 12 bases between them. CDR3 coding DNA: TGCGCCAGCAGCGTCAGTGGGGCGGATACGCAGTATTTT. Residues: CASSVSGADTQYF.

The chain recombines TRBV9 with TRBJ2-2; D is perhaps TRBD1 (6 bases). Germline CDR1 reads SGDLS; CDR2 reads YYNGEE. This CDR3 is built from 15 residues. Trimming removed 5 bases from V and 0 bases from J, with 11 bases in between. The CDR3 loop is CASRQGHANTGELFF. The CDR3 bases are TGTGCCAGCAGGCAGGGACATGCGAACACCGGGGAGCTGTTTTTT.

The chain carries TRBV7-9 and TRBJ1-2; unclear D gene. V lost 2 bases, J lost 0 bases, and 13 bases lay in between. Germline lookup yields CDR1 SEHNR and CDR2 FQNEAQ (reference sequence). The CDR3 extends over 16 amino acids. This chain's CDR3 is CASSLSPGRANYGYTF. The CDR3, as DNA: TGTGCCAGCAGCTTATCTCCCGGGAGGGCTAACTATGGCTACACCTTC.

This clone was observed a handful of times. The rearrangement links TRBV5-1 to TRBJ1-4; 10 nucleotides line up with TRBD1. V trimming: 1 base; J trimming: 6 bases; junction bases outside the gene matches: 6. Germline CDR1 reads SGHRS; CDR2 reads YFSETQ. This CDR3 comprises 16 residues. CDR3 DNA sequence: TGCGCCAGCAGCTTGTACCCGACAGGGGGCGATGAAAAACTGTTTTTT. Its protein is CASSLYPTGGDEKLFF.